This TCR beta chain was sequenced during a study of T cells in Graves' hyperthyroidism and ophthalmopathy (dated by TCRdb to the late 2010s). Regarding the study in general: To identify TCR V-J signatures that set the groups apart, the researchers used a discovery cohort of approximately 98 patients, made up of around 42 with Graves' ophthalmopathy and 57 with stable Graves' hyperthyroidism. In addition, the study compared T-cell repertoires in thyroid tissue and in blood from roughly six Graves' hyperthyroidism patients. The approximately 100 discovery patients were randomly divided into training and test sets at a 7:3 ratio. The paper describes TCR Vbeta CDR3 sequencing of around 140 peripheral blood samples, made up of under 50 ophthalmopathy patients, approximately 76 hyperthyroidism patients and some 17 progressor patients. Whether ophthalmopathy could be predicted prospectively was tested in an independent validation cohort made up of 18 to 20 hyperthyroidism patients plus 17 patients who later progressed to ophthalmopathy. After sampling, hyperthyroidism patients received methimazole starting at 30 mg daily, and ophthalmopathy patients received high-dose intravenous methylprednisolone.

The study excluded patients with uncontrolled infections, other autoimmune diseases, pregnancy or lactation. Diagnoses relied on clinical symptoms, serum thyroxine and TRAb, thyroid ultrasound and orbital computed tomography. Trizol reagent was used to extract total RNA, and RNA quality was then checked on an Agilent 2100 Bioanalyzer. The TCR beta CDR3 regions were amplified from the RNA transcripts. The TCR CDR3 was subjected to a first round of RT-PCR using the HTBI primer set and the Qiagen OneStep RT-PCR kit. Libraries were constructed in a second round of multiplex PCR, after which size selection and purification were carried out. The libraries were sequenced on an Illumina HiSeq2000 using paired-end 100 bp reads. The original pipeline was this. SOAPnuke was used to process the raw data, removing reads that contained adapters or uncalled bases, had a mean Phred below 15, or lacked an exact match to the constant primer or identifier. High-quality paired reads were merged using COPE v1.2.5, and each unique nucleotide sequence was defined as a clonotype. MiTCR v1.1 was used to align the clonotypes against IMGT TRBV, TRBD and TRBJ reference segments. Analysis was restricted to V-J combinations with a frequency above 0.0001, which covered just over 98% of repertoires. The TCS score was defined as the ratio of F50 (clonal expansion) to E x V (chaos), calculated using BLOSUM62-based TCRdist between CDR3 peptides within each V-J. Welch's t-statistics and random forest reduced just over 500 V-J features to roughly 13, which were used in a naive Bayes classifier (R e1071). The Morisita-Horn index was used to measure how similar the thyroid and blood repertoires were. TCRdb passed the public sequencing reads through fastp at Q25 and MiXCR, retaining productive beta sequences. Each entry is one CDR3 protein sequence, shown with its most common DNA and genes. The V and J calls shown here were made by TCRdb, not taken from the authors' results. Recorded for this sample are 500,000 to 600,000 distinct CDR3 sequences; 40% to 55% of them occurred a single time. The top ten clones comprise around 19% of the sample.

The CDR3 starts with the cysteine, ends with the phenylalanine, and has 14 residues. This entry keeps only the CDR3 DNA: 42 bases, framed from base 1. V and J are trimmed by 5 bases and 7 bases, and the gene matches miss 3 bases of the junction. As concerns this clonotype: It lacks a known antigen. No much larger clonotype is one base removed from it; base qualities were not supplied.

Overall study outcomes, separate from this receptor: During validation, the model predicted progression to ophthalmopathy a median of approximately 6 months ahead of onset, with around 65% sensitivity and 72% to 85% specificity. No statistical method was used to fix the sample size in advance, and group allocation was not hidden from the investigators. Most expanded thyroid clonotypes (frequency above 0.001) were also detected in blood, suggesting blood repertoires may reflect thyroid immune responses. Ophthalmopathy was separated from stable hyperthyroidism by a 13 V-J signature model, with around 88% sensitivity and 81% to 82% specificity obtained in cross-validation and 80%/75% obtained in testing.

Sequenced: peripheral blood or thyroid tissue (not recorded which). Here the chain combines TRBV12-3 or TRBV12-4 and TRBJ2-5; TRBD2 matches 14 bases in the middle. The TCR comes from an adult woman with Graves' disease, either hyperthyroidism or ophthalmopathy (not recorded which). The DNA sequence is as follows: TGTGCCAGCAGTCTAGGGACTAGCGGGGGGACCCAGTACTTC. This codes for CASSLGTSGGTQYF.